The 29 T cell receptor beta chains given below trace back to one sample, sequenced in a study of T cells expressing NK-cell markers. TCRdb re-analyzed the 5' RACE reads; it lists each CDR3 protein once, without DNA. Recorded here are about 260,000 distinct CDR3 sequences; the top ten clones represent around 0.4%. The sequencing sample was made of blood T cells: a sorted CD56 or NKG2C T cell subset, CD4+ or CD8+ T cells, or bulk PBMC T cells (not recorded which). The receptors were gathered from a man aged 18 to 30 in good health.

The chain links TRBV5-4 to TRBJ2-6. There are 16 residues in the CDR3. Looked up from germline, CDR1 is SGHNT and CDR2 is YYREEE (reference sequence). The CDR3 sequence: CASSLGTASGANVLTF.

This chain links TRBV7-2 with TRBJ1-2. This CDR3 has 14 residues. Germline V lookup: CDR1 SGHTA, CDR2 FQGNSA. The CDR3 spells CASSLGFGLYGYTF.

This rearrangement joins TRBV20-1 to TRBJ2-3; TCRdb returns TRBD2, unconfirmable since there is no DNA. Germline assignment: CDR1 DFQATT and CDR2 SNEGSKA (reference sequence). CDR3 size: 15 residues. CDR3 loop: CSASRLGGNTDTQYF.

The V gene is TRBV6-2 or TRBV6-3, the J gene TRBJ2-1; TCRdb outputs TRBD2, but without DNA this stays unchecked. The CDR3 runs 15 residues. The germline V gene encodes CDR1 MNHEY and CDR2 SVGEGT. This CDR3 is CASSSLAGAFDEQFF.

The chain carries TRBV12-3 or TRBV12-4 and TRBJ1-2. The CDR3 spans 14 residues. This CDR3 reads CASSSIWEVYGYTF.

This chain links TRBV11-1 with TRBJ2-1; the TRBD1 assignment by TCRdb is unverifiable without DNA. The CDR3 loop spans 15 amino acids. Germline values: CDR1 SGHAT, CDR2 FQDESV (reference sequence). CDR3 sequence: CASSLASAIYNEQFF.

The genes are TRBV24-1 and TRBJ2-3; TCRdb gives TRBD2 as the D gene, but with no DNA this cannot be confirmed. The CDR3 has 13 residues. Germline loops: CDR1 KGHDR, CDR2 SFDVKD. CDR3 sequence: CATSDLSGRVPYF.

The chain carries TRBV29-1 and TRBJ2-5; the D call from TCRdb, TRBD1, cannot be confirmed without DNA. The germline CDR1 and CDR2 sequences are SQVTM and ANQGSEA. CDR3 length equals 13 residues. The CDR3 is CSVYDRAGETQYF. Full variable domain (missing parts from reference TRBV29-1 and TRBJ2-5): SAVISQKPSRDICQRGTSLTIQCQVDSQVTMMFWYRQQPGQSLTLIATANQGSEATYESGFVIDKFPISRPNLTFSTLTVSNMSPEDSSIYLCSVYDRAGETQYFGPGTRLLVL.

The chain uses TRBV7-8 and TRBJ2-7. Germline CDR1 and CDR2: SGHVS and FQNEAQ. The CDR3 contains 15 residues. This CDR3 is CASSLGIETHYEQYF. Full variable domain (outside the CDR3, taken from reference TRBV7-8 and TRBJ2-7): GAGVSQSPRYKVAKRGQDVALRCDPISGHVSLFWYQQALGQGPEFLTYFQNEAQLDKSGLPSDRFFAERPEGSVSTLKIQRTQQEDSAVYLCASSLGIETHYEQYFGPGTRLTVT.

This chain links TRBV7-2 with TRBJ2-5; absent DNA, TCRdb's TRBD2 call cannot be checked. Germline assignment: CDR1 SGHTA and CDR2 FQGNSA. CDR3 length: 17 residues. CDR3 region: CASSPGLAGGVQETQYF.

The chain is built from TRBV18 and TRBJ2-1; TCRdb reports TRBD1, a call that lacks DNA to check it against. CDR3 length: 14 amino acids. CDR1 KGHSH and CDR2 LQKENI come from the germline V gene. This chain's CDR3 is CASSAGQTYNEQFF.

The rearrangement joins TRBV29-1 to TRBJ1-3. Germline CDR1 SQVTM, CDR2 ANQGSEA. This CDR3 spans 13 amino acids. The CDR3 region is CSVEVTSGNTIYF.

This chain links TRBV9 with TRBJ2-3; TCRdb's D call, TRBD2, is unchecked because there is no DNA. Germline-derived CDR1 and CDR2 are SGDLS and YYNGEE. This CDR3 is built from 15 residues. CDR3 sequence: CASSVGTKRSDTQYF.

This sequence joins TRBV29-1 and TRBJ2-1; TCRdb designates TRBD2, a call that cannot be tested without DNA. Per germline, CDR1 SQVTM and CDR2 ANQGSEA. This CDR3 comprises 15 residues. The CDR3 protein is CSVAFRLAGDNEQFF.

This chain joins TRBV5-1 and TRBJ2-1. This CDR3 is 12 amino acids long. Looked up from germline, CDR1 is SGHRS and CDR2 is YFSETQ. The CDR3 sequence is CASSPRNNEQFF.

The CDR3 sequence is CASSHPTVLNEQFF. The rearrangement joins TRBV4-1 to TRBJ2-1. The V gene's germline CDR1 is MGHRA and CDR2 YSYEKL. The CDR3 runs to 14 residues.

CDR3 sequence reads: CASSVDMVELFF. This sequence joins TRBV5-1 and TRBJ2-2. The CDR3 contains 12 residues. The V gene's germline CDR1 is SGHRS and CDR2 YFSETQ.

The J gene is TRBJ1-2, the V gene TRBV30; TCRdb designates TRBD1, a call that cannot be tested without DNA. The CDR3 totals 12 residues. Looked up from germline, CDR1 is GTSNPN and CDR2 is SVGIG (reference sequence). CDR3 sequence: CASGQINYGYTF.

The CDR3 region is CASSLGGGRLEQFF. The chain recombines TRBV12-3 or TRBV12-4 with TRBJ2-1; TCRdb lists TRBD1, though no DNA is available to test this call. The CDR3 is 14 amino acids.

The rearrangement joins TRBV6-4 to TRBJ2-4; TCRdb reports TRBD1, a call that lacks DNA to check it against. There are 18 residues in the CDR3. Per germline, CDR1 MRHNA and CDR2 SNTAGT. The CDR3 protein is CASSPGQNGVLAKNIQYF.

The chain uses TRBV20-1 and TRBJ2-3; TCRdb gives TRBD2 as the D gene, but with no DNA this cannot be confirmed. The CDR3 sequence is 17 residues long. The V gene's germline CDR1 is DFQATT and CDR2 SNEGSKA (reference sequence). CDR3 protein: CSARRGLAGPSTDTQYF.

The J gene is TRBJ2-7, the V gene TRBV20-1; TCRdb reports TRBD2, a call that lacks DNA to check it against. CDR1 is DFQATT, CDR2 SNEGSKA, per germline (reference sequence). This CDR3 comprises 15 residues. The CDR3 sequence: CSARRLAGGYDEQYF.

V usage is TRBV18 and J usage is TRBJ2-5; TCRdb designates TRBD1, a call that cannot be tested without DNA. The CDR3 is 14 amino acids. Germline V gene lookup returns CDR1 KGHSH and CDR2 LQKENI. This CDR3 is CASSPVRDAETQYF.

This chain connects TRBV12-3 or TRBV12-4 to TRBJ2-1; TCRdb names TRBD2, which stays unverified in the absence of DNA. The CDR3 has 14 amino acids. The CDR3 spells CASSGRRGYNEQFF.

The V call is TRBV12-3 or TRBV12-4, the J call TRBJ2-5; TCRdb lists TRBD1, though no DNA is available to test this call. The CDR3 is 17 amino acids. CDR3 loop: CASSFDLGGALQETQYF.

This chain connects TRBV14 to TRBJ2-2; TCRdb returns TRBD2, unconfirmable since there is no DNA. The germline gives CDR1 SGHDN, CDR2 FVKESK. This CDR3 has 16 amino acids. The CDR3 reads CASSDVTERATGELFF.

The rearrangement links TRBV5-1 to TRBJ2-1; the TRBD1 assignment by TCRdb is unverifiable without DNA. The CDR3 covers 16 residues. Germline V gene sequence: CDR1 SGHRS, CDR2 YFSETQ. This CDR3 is CASRQTGTGRNNEQFF.

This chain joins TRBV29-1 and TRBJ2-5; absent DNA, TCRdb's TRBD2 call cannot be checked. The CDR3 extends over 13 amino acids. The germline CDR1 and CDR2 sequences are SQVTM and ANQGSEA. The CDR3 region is CSTFSLAGGTQYF.

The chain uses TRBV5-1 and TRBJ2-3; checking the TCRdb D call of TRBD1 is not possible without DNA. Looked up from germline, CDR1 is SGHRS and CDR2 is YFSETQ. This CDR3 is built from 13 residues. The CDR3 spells CASGSDRGDTQYF.